This is a list of T cell receptor beta chains from one sample in a study of beta chain features in type 1 diabetes. TCRdb keeps only in-frame clones here, not all; method: immunoSEQ multiplex PCR. The sample gives about 620,000 clones, 15% to 19% of which show up once; about 0.097% is in the top ten. The sample was naive CD4+ T cells from blood. The receptors shown here come from a man aged 18-30 years in good health. The CDR3 runs from the conserved cysteine through the conserved F or W. The D gene is left open where the match is weak. The size of a clone is reported for some rows only, either as once, few or many, or as a class for expanded clones.

V	J	D	size	DNA	CDR3
TRBV19	TRBJ2-1	TRBD1	NA	TGTGCCAGTAGTATACGACAGGGGGTGCGGAATGAGCAGTTCTTC	CASSIRQGVRNEQFF
TRBV4-2	TRBJ2-5	NA	few	TGTGCCAGCAGCCAAGAATTCAGGAAGGAGACCCAGTACTTC	CASSQEFRKETQYF
TRBV10-3	TRBJ1-4	NA	few	TGTGCCATCAGTGAGGGTAACGAAAAACTGTTTTTT	CAISEGNEKLFF
TRBV7-8	TRBJ2-7	NA	few	TGTGCCAGCAGCTTAGGGCTTAGGGAGGACAGGACCTACGAGCAGTACTTC	CASSLGLREDRTYEQYF
TRBV7-2	TRBJ2-7	NA	NA	TGTGCCAGCAGTTCCCCGGGGCCCAGCTCCTACGAGCAGTACTTC	CASSSPGPSSYEQYF
TRBV7-2	TRBJ2-7	TRBD2	NA	TGTGCCACCCAGGAACTAGCGGGAACCTACGAGCAGTACTTC	CATQELAGTYEQYF
TRBV5-1	TRBJ2-5	TRBD2	NA	TGCGCCAGCAGCCCAAGGACGGGGGGCCAAGAGACCCAGTACTTC	CASSPRTGGQETQYF
TRBV19	TRBJ1-1	NA	NA	TGTGCCAGTACGAACAGGGAGAACACTGAAGCTTTCTTT	CASTNRENTEAFF
TRBV5-1	TRBJ2-5	TRBD1	NA	TGCGCCAGCAGCCCCCGGGGACAGGGGCCCTTCGGAGAGACCCAGTACTTC	CASSPRGQGPFGETQYF
TRBV7-3	TRBJ2-7	NA	NA	TGTGCCAGCAGCCCCCAACCTACGAAGTCCTACGAGCAGTACTTC	CASSPQPTKSYEQYF
TRBV27	TRBJ2-3	NA	few	TGTGCCAGCAGTTTTGATTCTTGGGACACGCAGTATTTT	CASSFDSWDTQYF
TRBV4-3	TRBJ2-6	NA	NA	TGCGCCAGCAGATCTGTAGGGGCCAACGTCCTGACTTTC	CASRSVGANVLTF
TRBV5-1	TRBJ1-1	NA	NA	TGCGCCAGCAGCTTGGGCTGGGGCAAGGGGGACACTGAAGCTTTCTTT	CASSLGWGKGDTEAFF
TRBV30	TRBJ1-4	NA	NA	TGTGCCCGTCTGGTTGGAGAAAAACTGTTTTTT	CARLVGEKLFF
TRBV6-5	TRBJ1-5	NA	once	TGTGCCAGCAGTTTGGCAGGGCGAGGCAATCAGCCCCAGCATTTT	CASSLAGRGNQPQHF
TRBV7-9	TRBJ1-1	NA	once	TGTGCCAGCAGCTTAGTAATATCCGGGGGTGCTGAAGCTTTCTTT	CASSLVISGGAEAFF
TRBV10-3	TRBJ2-7	TRBD1	few	TGTGCCACCCTGGGGGGAATGGGACAGGGGAACCCCTACGAGCAGTACTTC	CATLGGMGQGNPYEQYF
TRBV6-5	TRBJ2-7	TRBD1	NA	TGTGCCAGCAGTTACACCGGGACAGGAACCTACGAGCAGTACTTC	CASSYTGTGTYEQYF
TRBV7-9	TRBJ1-2	NA	NA	TGTGCCAGCAGCTTAAAGGGAGTCACAGGGATTAACTATGGCTACACCTTC	CASSLKGVTGINYGYTF
TRBV29-1	TRBJ1-1	TRBD1	NA	TGCAGCGTAGAGGACAGGGTTCGCGCTGAAGCTTTCTTT	CSVEDRVRAEAFF
TRBV5-7	TRBJ2-6	NA	NA	TGTGCCAGCTGCGTCGCTCTTGCGTACAAAAGTCGGGCCAACGTCCTGACTTTC	CASCVALAYKSRANVLTF
TRBV11-3	TRBJ2-3	NA	NA	TGTGCCAGCAGCTTAGGGCAGTCCCGGGACACAGATACGCAGTATTTT	CASSLGQSRDTDTQYF
TRBV10-3	TRBJ2-4	TRBD1	many	TGTGCCATCAGTGGATCTACAGGGGATTTAGCCAAAAACATTCAGTACTTC	CAISGSTGDLAKNIQYF
TRBV7-3	TRBJ2-5	NA	NA	TGTGCCAGCAGTGGGACTTTCCAAGAGACCCAGTACTTC	CASSGTFQETQYF
TRBV25-1	TRBJ2-3	TRBD1	NA	TGTGCCAGCAGTGAGGCAGGGGGCGCGGATACGCAGTATTTT	CASSEAGGADTQYF
TRBV7-9	TRBJ2-5	NA	few	TGTGCCAGCAGCTCTCACAGGGCGTGGCAAGAGACCCAGTACTTC	CASSSHRAWQETQYF
TRBV7-3	TRBJ2-3	TRBD2	NA	TGTGCCAGCACCCCGGGAGGGGGCACAGATACGCAGTATTTT	CASTPGGGTDTQYF
TRBV7-2	TRBJ1-1	NA	few	TGTGCCAGCAGCCTCGACAGGTTGCAGGTGAACACTGAAGCTTTCTTT	CASSLDRLQVNTEAFF
TRBV4-2	TRBJ2-3	TRBD2	once	TGTGCCAGCAGCCAACTAGCGGGGGACAGATCGTGGACAGATACGCAGTATTTT	CASSQLAGDRSWTDTQYF
TRBV11-1	TRBJ2-2	TRBD1	NA	TGTGCCAGCAGCTTGGAGACAGGGGCCGGGGAGCTGTTTTTT	CASSLETGAGELFF
TRBV12-5	TRBJ1-5	NA	NA	TGTGCTAGTGGTTTGTCTACAGGGTCCGTTAATCAGCCCCAGCATTTT	CASGLSTGSVNQPQHF
TRBV11-2	TRBJ2-3	NA	NA	TGTGCCAGCAGCTTATATCAGACCTCTAGCACAGATACGCAGTATTTT	CASSLYQTSSTDTQYF
TRBV5-1	TRBJ2-1	NA	NA	TGCGCCAGCAGCCTAACAAGCAATGGGCAGTTCTTC	CASSLTSNGQFF
TRBV15	TRBJ2-7	TRBD1	few	TGTGCCACCAGCAGAGGAGGGACAGGGGGCCTCGAGCAGTACTTC	CATSRGGTGGLEQYF
TRBV5-6	TRBJ2-4	TRBD1	few	TGTGCCAGCAGCCGTTGGGTGACAGGGTTTGAAAACATTCAGTACTTC	CASSRWVTGFENIQYF
TRBV10-3	TRBJ2-7	NA	few	TGTGCCATCAGTGCCCTCTACGAGCAGTACTTC	CAISALYEQYF
TRBV5-4	TRBJ2-1	NA	NA	TGTGCCAGCAGCTTGGTGGGATCCTGGGGCAATGAGCAGTTCTTC	CASSLVGSWGNEQFF
TRBV7-2	TRBJ2-5	NA	NA	TGTGCCAGCAGCGGGATGGGCCTCCAAGAGACCCAGTACTTC	CASSGMGLQETQYF
TRBV6-5	TRBJ2-7	TRBD1	NA	TGTGCCAGCAGTTACGGGACAGGGCGATCCTACGAGCAGTACTTC	CASSYGTGRSYEQYF
TRBV5-1	TRBJ2-2	NA	few	TGCGCCAGCAGCTTGGTTCCGACCACCGGGGAGCTGTTTTTT	CASSLVPTTGELFF
TRBV6-6	TRBJ2-1	NA	NA	TGTGCCAGCAGCGACTCACCTTCAAACAATGAGCAGTTCTTC	CASSDSPSNNEQFF
TRBV19	TRBJ1-5	NA	NA	TGTGCCAGTAGTATCGAGGGTAGCAATCAGCCCCAGCATTTT	CASSIEGSNQPQHF
TRBV28	TRBJ1-2	NA	NA	TGTGCCAGCAGTTCCGCCGGCTATGGCTACACCTTC	CASSSAGYGYTF
TRBV7-9	TRBJ2-7	TRBD1	NA	TGTGCCAGCAGTACTGGACAGGGTGTATCCTACGAGCAGTACTTC	CASSTGQGVSYEQYF
TRBV5-6	TRBJ2-5	NA	NA	TGTGCCAGCAGCTTGGTTCAGGCTCGTCAAGAGACCCAGTACTTC	CASSLVQARQETQYF
TRBV9	TRBJ1-2	TRBD1	NA	TGTGCCAGCAGCCCAGGGGCTAGGGGGCGGAATAATGGCTACACCTTC	CASSPGARGRNNGYTF
TRBV10-3	TRBJ1-2	NA	NA	TGTGCCATCAGTGTTTTGGACGGTTCGTATGGCTACACCTTC	CAISVLDGSYGYTF
TRBV4-2	TRBJ2-1	NA	NA	TGTGCCAGCAGCCAAGGCAGACCAAACTCCTACAATGAGCAGTTCTTC	CASSQGRPNSYNEQFF
TRBV6-5	TRBJ2-7	TRBD2	NA	TGTGCCAGCAGTTTCCCCAGCGGGAGGCGTGACGAGCAGTACTTC	CASSFPSGRRDEQYF
TRBV7-3	TRBJ2-2	TRBD1	few	TGTGCCAGCAGCTCCCGGACAGGCGACACCGGGGAGCTGTTTTTT	CASSSRTGDTGELFF
TRBV7-3	TRBJ2-3	NA	few	TGTGCCAGCAGCCCCGTCGGGGCTAGCGGCACAGATACGCAGTATTTT	CASSPVGASGTDTQYF
TRBV14	TRBJ2-3	TRBD2	few	TGTGCCAGCGGAATAGCGGGTACGCAGTATTTT	CASGIAGTQYF
TRBV28	TRBJ1-5	TRBD1	few	TGTGCCAGCAGCTCGGGACAGGGCAATCAGCCCCAGCATTTT	CASSSGQGNQPQHF